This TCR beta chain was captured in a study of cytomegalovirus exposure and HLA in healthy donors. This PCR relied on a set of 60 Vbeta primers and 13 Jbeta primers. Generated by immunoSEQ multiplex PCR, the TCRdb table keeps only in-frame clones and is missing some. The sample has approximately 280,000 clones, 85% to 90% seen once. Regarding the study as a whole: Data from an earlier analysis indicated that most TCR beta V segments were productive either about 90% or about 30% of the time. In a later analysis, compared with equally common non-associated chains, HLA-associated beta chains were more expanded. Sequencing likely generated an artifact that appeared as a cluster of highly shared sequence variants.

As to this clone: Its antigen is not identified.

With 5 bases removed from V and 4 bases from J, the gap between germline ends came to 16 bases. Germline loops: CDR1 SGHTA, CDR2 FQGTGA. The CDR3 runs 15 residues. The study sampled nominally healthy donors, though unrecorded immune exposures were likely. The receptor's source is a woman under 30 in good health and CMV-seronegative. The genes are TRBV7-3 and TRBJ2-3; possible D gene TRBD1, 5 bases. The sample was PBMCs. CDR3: CASSLVWGLADTQYF. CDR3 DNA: TGTGCCAGCAGCCTAGTATGGGGCTTGGCAGATACGCAGTATTTT.